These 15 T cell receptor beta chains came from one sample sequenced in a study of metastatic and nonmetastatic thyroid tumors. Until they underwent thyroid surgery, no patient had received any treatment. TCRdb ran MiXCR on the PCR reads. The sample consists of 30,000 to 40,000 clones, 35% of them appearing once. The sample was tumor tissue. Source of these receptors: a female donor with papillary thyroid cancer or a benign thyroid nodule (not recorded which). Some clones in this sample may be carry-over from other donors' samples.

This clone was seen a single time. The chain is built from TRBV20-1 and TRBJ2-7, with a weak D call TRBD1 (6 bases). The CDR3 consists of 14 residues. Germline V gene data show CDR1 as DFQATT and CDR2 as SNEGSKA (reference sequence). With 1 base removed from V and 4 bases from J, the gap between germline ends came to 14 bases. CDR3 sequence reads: CSARGQARGYEQYF. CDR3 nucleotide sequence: TGCAGTGCTAGAGGACAGGCCCGTGGGTACGAGCAGTACTTC.

CDR3 residues: CSARDRGMNTEAFF. The CDR3 coding sequence is TGCAGTGCTAGGGACAGGGGGATGAACACTGAAGCTTTCTTT. The chain carries TRBV20-1 and TRBJ1-1; TRBD1 aligns across 10 bases. The V gene's germline CDR1 is DFQATT and CDR2 SNEGSKA (reference sequence). The junction had 1 base not matched to a gene; V was cut back by 3 bases and J by 0 bases. This CDR3 is built from 14 residues.

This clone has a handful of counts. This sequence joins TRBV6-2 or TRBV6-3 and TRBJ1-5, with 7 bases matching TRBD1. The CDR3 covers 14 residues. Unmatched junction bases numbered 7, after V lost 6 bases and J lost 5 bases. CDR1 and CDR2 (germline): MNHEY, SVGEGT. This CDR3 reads CASSPGQEYQPQHF. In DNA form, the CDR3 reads TGTGCCAGCAGCCCCGGACAGGAGTATCAGCCCCAGCATTTT.

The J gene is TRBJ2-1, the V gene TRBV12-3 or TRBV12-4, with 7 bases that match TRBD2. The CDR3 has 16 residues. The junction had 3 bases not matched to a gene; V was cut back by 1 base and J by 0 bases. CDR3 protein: CASSLGRGSSYNEQFF. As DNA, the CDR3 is TGTGCCAGCAGTTTAGGGCGGGGGAGCTCCTACAATGAGCAGTTCTTC.

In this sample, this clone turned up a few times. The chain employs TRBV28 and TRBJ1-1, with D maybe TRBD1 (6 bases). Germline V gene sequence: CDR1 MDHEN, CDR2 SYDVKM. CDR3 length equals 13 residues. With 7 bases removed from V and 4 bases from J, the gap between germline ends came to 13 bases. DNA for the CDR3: TGTGCCAGCACATCCCAGGGGCCCACTGAAGCTTTCTTT. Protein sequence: CASTSQGPTEAFF.

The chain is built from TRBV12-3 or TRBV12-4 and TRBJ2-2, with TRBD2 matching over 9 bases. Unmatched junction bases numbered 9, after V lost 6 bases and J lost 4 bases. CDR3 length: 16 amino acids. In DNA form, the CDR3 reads TGTGCCAGCAGAAAGGCTAGCGGGGACCTCACCGGGGAGCTGTTTTTT. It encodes CASRKASGDLTGELFF.

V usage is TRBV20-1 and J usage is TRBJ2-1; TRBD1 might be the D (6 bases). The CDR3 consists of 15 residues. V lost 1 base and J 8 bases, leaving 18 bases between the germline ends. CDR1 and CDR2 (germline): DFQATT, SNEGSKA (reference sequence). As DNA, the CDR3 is TGCAGTGCTAGAGTAGCCAGGGGAGTGGGGGATGAGCAGTTCTTC. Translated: CSARVARGVGDEQFF.

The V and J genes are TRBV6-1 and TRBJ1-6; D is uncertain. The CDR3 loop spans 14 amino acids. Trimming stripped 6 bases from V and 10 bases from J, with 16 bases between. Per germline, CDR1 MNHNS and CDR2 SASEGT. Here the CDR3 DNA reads TGTGCCAGCAGGTTAGCTGGGGAACACTCACCCCTCCACTTT. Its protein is CASRLAGEHSPLHF.

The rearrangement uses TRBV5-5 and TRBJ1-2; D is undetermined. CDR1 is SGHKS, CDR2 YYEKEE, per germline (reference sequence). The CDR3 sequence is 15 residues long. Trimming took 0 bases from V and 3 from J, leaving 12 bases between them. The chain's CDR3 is CASSLVGRVDYGYTF. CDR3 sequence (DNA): TGTGCCAGCAGCTTGGTGGGTAGAGTGGACTATGGCTACACCTTC.

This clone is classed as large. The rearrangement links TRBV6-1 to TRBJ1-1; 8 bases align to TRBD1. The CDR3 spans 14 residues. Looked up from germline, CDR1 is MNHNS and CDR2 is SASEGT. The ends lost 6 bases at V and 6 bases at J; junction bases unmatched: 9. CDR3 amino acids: CASRTQGAFAEAFF. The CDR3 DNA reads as TGTGCCAGCAGAACGCAGGGGGCCTTCGCTGAAGCTTTCTTT.

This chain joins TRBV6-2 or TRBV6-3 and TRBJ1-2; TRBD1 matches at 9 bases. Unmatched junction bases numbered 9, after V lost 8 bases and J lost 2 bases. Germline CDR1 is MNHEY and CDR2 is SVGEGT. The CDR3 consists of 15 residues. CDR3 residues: CASGGGQGWNYGYTF. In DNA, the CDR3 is TGTGCCAGCGGCGGGGGACAGGGCTGGAACTATGGCTACACCTTC.

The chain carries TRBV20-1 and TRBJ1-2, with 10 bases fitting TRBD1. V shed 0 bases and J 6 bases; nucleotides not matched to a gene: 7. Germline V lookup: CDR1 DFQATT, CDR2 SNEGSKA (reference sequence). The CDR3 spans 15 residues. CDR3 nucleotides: TGCAGTGCTAGAGATTCCGGGACAGGGGAGAATGGCTACACCTTC. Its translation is CSARDSGTGENGYTF.

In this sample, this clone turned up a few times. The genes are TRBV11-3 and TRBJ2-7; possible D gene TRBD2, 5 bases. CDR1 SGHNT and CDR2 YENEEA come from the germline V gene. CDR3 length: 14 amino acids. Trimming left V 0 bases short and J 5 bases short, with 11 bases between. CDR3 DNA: TGTGCCAGCAGCTTAGATGGGAGTCTTAACGAGCAGTACTTC. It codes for CASSLDGSLNEQYF.

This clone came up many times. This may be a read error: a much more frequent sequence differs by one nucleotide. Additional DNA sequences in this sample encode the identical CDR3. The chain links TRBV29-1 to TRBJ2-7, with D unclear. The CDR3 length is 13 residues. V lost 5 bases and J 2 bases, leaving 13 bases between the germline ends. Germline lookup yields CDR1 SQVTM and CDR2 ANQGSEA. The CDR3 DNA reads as TGCAGCGTTCGACTGGCGGAAACCTACGAGCAGTACTTC. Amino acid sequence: CSVRLAETYEQYF.

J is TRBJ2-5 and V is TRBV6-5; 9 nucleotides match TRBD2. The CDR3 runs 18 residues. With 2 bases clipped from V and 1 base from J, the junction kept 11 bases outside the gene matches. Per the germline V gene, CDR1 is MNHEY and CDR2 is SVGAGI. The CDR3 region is CASSYGASGKAIQETQYF. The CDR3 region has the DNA TGTGCCAGCAGTTACGGGGCTAGCGGGAAAGCCATCCAAGAGACCCAGTACTTC.